The clone carrying this T cell receptor (beta chain) showed up just a few times. The target antigen is unknown. The CDR3 sequence is 15 residues long. Trimming shortened V by 1 base and J by 1 base, and 9 bases separated the two germline ends. Per the germline V gene, CDR1 is LGHNA and CDR2 is YSLEER. These data originate in a study of post-analysis software for immune sequencing data. cDNA libraries for TCR beta contained unique molecular identifiers. TCRdb redid the calling of the PCR reads with MiXCR, one entry per CDR3 protein. The sample carries roughly 800,000 distinct CDR3 sequences, 40% to 55% recorded once. Study-level results: TRBV segments more frequent in patients than in controls numbered five and included TRBV5-6, TRBV5-1 and TRBV20-1.

The rearrangement uses TRBV4-3 and TRBJ2-3; tentative D call: TRBD2 (6 bases). Input material: blood. This receptor was taken from a girl aged 10 to 17 with multiple sclerosis. DNA for the CDR3: TGCGCCAGCAGCCAAGGCCCGGGGGGCACAGATACGCAGTATTTT. Translated, it gives CASSQGPGGTDTQYF.